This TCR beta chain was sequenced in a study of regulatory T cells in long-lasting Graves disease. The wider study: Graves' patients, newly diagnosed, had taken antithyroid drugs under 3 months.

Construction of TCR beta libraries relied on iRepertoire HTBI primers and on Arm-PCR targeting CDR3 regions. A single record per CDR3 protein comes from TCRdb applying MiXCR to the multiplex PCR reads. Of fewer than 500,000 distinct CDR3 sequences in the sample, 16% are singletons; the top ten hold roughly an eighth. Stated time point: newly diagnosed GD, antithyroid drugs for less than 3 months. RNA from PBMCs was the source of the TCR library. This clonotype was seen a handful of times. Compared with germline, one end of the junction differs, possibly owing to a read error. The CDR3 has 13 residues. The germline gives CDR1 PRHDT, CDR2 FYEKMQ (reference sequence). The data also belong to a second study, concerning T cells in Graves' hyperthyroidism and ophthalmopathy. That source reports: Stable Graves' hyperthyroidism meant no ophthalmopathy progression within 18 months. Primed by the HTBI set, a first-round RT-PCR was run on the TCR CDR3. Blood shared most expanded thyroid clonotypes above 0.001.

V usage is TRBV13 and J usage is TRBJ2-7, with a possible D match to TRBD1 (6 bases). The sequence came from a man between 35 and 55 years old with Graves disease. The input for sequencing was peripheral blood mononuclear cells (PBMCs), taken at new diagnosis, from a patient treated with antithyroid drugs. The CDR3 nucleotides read TGTGCCAGCAGTTTAGGGGGAACGGGGGAGCAGTACTTC. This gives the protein CASSLGGTGEQYF.